This T cell receptor beta chain was retrieved from a study of cytomegalovirus exposure and HLA in healthy donors. Whole-study results and caveats: It was reported that the classifier diagnosed cytomegalovirus status with high specificity and sensitivity in both the original and validation cohorts.

Remarks on this clone: The antigen is unknown.

Trimming removed 0 bases at V and 0 bases at J, with 14 bases between. CDR1 is SQVTM and CDR2 is ANQGSEA in the germline V gene. This CDR3 spans 16 amino acids. The PCR ran on 60 Vbeta and 13 Jbeta primers. The table came from immunoSEQ multiplex PCR; TCRdb's copy has only in-frame clones and leaves some out. The table shows over 90,000 clones, with around 81% occurring only once. The sample consisted of PBMCs. The sequence came from a man aged 35-49 years in good health and CMV-seropositive. The rearrangement links TRBV29-1 to TRBJ2-5, with D maybe TRBD2 (5 bases). CDR3 sequence (DNA): TGCAGCGTTGAAGATTTGGCTAGCACCCACCAAGAGACCCAGTACTTC. It is translated as CSVEDLASTHQETQYF.